This is a list of T cell receptor beta chains from one sample in a study of OX40 agonist ivuxolimab in advanced cancers. TCRdb's copy holds only in-frame clones and misses some; the assay was immunoSEQ multiplex PCR. The sample records around 70,000 clones, around 83% being singletons. Sequences were derived from CD4+ or CD8+ T cells sorted from blood, sampled in a trial of the OX40 agonist ivuxolimab. Every receptor here comes from an adult with an advanced solid tumor such as melanoma, head and neck, liver or kidney cancer. Each CDR3 is given with its conserved first and last residue. D genes are given only for firm matches. Clone size appears in some rows only: once, few, many, or a class for an expanded clone.

V	J	size	D	DNA	CDR3
TRBV5-4	TRBJ1-2	-	-	TGTGCCAGCAGACCCACCCCGGGACTCCTAGATGGCTACACCTTC	CASRPTPGLLDGYTF
TRBV29-1	TRBJ2-5	-	-	TGCAGCGTTGACAGGAACCAAGAGACCCAGTACTTC	CSVDRNQETQYF
TRBV12-5	TRBJ2-2	-	-	TGTGCTAGTGCCGCGACCGGAGTCAGAGCCGGGGAGCTGTTTTTT	CASAATGVRAGELFF
TRBV13	TRBJ1-1	-	-	TGTGCCAGCAGCTTCCCACAGGGAACTGAAGCTTTCTTT	CASSFPQGTEAFF
TRBV11-2	TRBJ1-6	-	-	TGTGCCAGCAGCTTCTCGGGCATAGGAAGAGTACCCCTCCACTTT	CASSFSGIGRVPLHF
TRBV6-5	TRBJ2-1	-	-	TGTGCCAGCAGTTCGGTTGCGGGCCCTTCCTACAATGAGCAGTTCTTC	CASSSVAGPSYNEQFF
TRBV7-3	TRBJ2-3	-	-	TGTGCCAGCAGCCTGAACTCCCCCGCGGCCACTAGGATTGATACGCAGTATTTT	CASSLNSPAATRIDTQYF
TRBV15	TRBJ2-1	-	-	TGTGCCACCAGCAGAGACCGGGGTTTTGGCAATGAGCAGTTCTTC	CATSRDRGFGNEQFF
TRBV14	TRBJ2-7	once	-	TGTGCCAGCAGCCTCCGGGACCCGACTACGGGCGAGCAGTACTTC	CASSLRDPTTGEQYF
TRBV5-8	TRBJ2-7	-	-	TGTGCCAGCAGCGGAAGAGGCTTAGGCGAGCAGTACTTC	CASSGRGLGEQYF
TRBV5-4	TRBJ1-1	-	-	TGTGCCAGCAGCTACATCAACACTGAAGCTTTCTTT	CASSYINTEAFF
TRBV18	TRBJ1-1	-	-	TGTGCCAGCGCCTTACAGGGATTTGAAGCTTTCTTT	CASALQGFEAFF
TRBV6-1	TRBJ2-2	-	TRBD2	TGTGCCAGCAGTTCGGCGGGAGTGGCCGGGGAGCTGTTTTTT	CASSSAGVAGELFF
TRBV9	TRBJ1-3	once	TRBD1	TGTGCCAGCAGCGTAGGGACAGGGGCGATCTCTGGAAACACCATATATTTT	CASSVGTGAISGNTIYF
TRBV7-2	TRBJ1-5	-	TRBD1	TGTGCCAGCAGTAAAAACCCGACAGGGATTGGGGAGCCCCAGCATTTT	CASSKNPTGIGEPQHF
TRBV7-8	TRBJ2-2	-	-	TGTGCCAGCAGACCCACCGGGGAGCTGTTTTTT	CASRPTGELFF
TRBV6-5	TRBJ2-1	-	-	TGTGCCAGCAGTAGAGGGGAGAATGAGCAGTTCTTC	CASSRGENEQFF
TRBV30	TRBJ2-7	-	-	TGTGCCTGGGGACCTTTTTTGGGCGAGCAGTACTTC	CAWGPFLGEQYF
TRBV30	TRBJ1-2	-	TRBD1	TGTGCCTGGATGGGACAGCCTCATAACTATGGCTACACCTTC	CAWMGQPHNYGYTF
TRBV21-1	TRBJ2-1	once	-	TGTGCCAGCAGCAACCCCCCGATAGCGGGAGAGGGCAATGAGCAGTTCTTC	CASSNPPIAGEGNEQFF
TRBV6-6	TRBJ1-2	-	-	TGTGCCAGCAACAACCTACAGGTGACTGGGGATGGCTACACCTTC	CASNNLQVTGDGYTF
TRBV19	TRBJ2-1	-	-	TGTGCCAGTAGTCCCCCGGTGGGGGCGAGACTAAATGAGCAGTTCTTC	CASSPPVGARLNEQFF
TRBV30	TRBJ2-5	-	TRBD1	TGTGCCTGGAGTGATCTTGACAGGGACCAAGAGACCCAGTACTTC	CAWSDLDRDQETQYF
TRBV19	TRBJ2-3	-	-	TGTGCCAGTAGTACATACACCACGGCAGATACGCAGTATTTT	CASSTYTTADTQYF
TRBV12-5	TRBJ2-3	few	TRBD1	TGTGCTAGTGGTTTGCCTAAATCAGGGGGCGCCGCCTTTGCTAGCACAGATACGCAGTATTTT	CASGLPKSGGAAFASTDTQYF
TRBV29-1	TRBJ1-1	-	TRBD1	TGCAGCGTCGTAAGACAGGGGGGTGGGACTGAAGCTTTCTTT	CSVVRQGGGTEAFF
TRBV7-3	TRBJ2-3	-	-	TGTGCCAGCAGCTTAATGGGCGGAGGCGGCGATACGCAGTATTTT	CASSLMGGGGDTQYF
TRBV7-9	TRBJ2-3	-	-	TGTGCCAGCGGAGGGGGACGCACAGATACGCAGTATTTT	CASGGGRTDTQYF
TRBV11-2	TRBJ1-1	-	-	TGTGCCAGCAGCTCACAGGGGAACACTGAAGCTTTCTTT	CASSSQGNTEAFF
TRBV5-1	TRBJ1-1	-	-	TGCGCCAGCAGCTTTCAGTCGGACACTGAAGCTTTCTTT	CASSFQSDTEAFF
TRBV5-1	TRBJ2-2	-	-	TGCGCCAGCAGCTCGATAGACTACCCCCTTAGCACCGGGGAGCTGTTTTTT	CASSSIDYPLSTGELFF
TRBV6-4	TRBJ1-5	-	-	TGTGCCAGCAGTGAATATTATAGCAATCAGCCCCAGCATTTT	CASSEYYSNQPQHF
TRBV4-1	TRBJ1-2	-	-	TGCGCCAGCAGCCAAGGGGGCAGAACTAACTATGGCTACACCTTC	CASSQGGRTNYGYTF
TRBV5-5	TRBJ2-5	-	TRBD2	TGTGCCAGCAGCTTAATTACTAGCGGGCCGCAAGAGACCCAGTACTTC	CASSLITSGPQETQYF
TRBV18	TRBJ1-1	-	-	TGTGCCAGCTCACCACCGTCAGGGTTGGTCACTGAAGCTTTCTTT	CASSPPSGLVTEAFF
TRBV12-5	TRBJ2-2	-	-	TGTGCTAGTGGTTCCCACAGGGTTAACACCGGGGAGCTGTTTTTT	CASGSHRVNTGELFF
TRBV30	TRBJ2-7	-	TRBD2	TGTGCCTGGAGCGCTAGACCCGGGACTAGCGGTTCCTACGAGCAGTACTTC	CAWSARPGTSGSYEQYF
TRBV7-3	TRBJ2-1	-	-	TGTGCCAGCAGCCCCTTGGACGCCACCTACAATGAGCAGTTCTTC	CASSPLDATYNEQFF
TRBV5-1	TRBJ2-6	-	-	TGCGCCAGCAGCTTAATGGGGACCCCTGGGGCCAACGTCCTGACTTTC	CASSLMGTPGANVLTF
TRBV5-6	TRBJ2-2	-	-	TGTGCCAGCAGCCTCTCGGGGGGCGCGATCACCGGGGAGCTGTTTTTT	CASSLSGGAITGELFF
TRBV5-1	TRBJ2-1	once	TRBD2	TGCGCCAGCAGCAACCATCTAGCGGGAGAGTACGGTGAGCAGTTCTTC	CASSNHLAGEYGEQFF
TRBV19	TRBJ1-5	-	TRBD1	TGTGCCAGTACGGAAGAGGGACAGGACTATCAGCCCCAGCATTTT	CASTEEGQDYQPQHF
TRBV11-2	TRBJ1-1	-	-	TGTGCCAGCAGCTTAGGCCCCCAAGGAACTGAAGCTTTCTTT	CASSLGPQGTEAFF
TRBV11-2	TRBJ1-3	many	-	TGTGCCAGCAGCTTTCGATCGTACTCTGGAAACACCATATATTTT	CASSFRSYSGNTIYF
TRBV2	TRBJ2-3	-	-	TGTGCCAGCAGGCGACTAGGAGAGGTTGCAGATACGCAGTATTTT	CASRRLGEVADTQYF
TRBV6-6	TRBJ2-7	-	TRBD1	TGTGCCAGCAGTTACTCCGGGACAGGGTCGGGGGAGCAGTACTTC	CASSYSGTGSGEQYF
TRBV5-4	TRBJ2-3	-	TRBD2	TGTGCCAGCAGCTTGGATCCTAGCGGGAGGGTCACAGATACGCAGTATTTT	CASSLDPSGRVTDTQYF
TRBV7-2	TRBJ2-3	-	TRBD2	TGTGCCAGCAGCTTAGCGCTAGGGAGGGCAGATACGCAGTATTTT	CASSLALGRADTQYF
TRBV2	TRBJ2-7	many	-	TGTGCCAGCAGTGAAGGGGCAGGGACCTACGAGCAGTACTTC	CASSEGAGTYEQYF
TRBV29-1	TRBJ2-1	-	-	TGCAGCGTTGAAGGAGGGTGGCAGGGTTTTAATGAGCAGTTCTTC	CSVEGGWQGFNEQFF
TRBV5-5	TRBJ2-3	-	TRBD2	TGTGCCAGCAGCGGGACTAGCGATACGCAGTATTTT	CASSGTSDTQYF
TRBV11-2	TRBJ2-3	once	TRBD2	TGTGCCAGCAGCCTAGCGGGACCTAGCACAGATACGCAGTATTTT	CASSLAGPSTDTQYF
TRBV6-1	TRBJ2-3	-	-	TGTGCCAGCAACGAAGACAGGACAGATACGCAGTATTTT	CASNEDRTDTQYF
TRBV30	TRBJ1-2	-	TRBD1	TGTGCCTGGATGACAGGGAATGGCTACACCTTC	CAWMTGNGYTF
TRBV7-8	TRBJ2-1	once	TRBD2	TGTGCCAGCAGCTTAGGGCTAGCGGGATCGACTGAGCAGTTCTTC	CASSLGLAGSTEQFF
TRBV5-1	TRBJ2-6	many	-	TGCGCCAGCATGAAGGTGCCGTCTGGGGCCAACGTCCTGACTTTC	CASMKVPSGANVLTF
TRBV10-3	TRBJ2-1	-	TRBD2	TGTGCCATCAGCTCGGGGGGGTTATTCAATGAGCAGTTCTTC	CAISSGGLFNEQFF
TRBV4-1	TRBJ1-1	few	TRBD1	TGCGCCAGCTACGACAGGGGGCGCAGCACTGAAGCTTTCTTT	CASYDRGRSTEAFF
TRBV5-1	TRBJ2-1	-	TRBD2	TGCGCCAGCAGCTGGACTAGCGGGATCATTTATGAGCAGTTCTTC	CASSWTSGIIYEQFF